Only a few counts were recorded for the clone carrying this TCR beta chain. This specimen comes from a study of blood T cell repertoires in COVID-19. Profiling relied on immunoSEQ multiplex PCR, and the TCRdb table lists in-frame clones only, not all of them. The table shows approximately 70,000 clones, with approximately 89% occurring only once. Germline assignment: CDR1 MNHEY and CDR2 SVGEGT. The CDR3 covers 12 residues. V shed 4 bases and J shed 6 bases, with 9 bases lying between them. The V gene is TRBV6-2 or TRBV6-3, the J gene TRBJ1-1; possibly TRBD1 for D (6 bases). The specimen was peripheral blood. The sequence was obtained from a woman of 80 years or more with active or convalescent COVID-19. As DNA, the CDR3 is TGTGCCAGCAGTTCGGACAGCTCTGAAGCTTTCTTT. Translating gives CASSSDSSEAFF.